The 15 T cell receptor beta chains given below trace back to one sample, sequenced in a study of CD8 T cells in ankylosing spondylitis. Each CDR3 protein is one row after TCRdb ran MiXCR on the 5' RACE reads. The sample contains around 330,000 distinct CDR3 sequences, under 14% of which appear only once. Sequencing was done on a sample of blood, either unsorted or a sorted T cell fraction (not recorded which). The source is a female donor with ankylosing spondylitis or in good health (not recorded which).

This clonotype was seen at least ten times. The CDR3 reads CAISDRGEKLFF. CDR3 coding DNA: TGTGCCATCAGTGATCGGGGTGAAAAACTGTTTTTT. The V and J genes are TRBV10-3 and TRBJ1-4; D call uncertain. Trimming cost V 3 bases and J 7 bases, with 6 bases left between them. The CDR3 is 12 amino acids. Germline CDR1 ENHRY, CDR2 SYGVKD.

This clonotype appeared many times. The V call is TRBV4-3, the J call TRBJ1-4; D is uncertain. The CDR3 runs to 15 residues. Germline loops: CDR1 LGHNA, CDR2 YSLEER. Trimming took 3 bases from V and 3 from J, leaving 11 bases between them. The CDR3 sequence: CASSQAAASNEKLFF. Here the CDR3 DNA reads TGCGCCAGCAGCCAGGCTGCGGCCTCTAATGAAAAACTGTTTTTT.

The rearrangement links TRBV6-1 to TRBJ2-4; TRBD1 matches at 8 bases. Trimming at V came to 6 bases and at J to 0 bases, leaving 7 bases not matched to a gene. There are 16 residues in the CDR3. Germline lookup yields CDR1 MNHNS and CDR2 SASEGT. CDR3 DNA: TGTGCCAGCAGCCTACTAGACAGGGGAGCCAAAAACATTCAGTACTTC. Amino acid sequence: CASSLLDRGAKNIQYF.

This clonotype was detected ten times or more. This CDR3 is CASGPSGVYEQYF. In DNA, the CDR3 is TGCGCCAGCGGGCCAAGCGGGGTTTACGAGCAGTACTTC. The rearrangement uses TRBV5-1 and TRBJ2-7; 7 bases are a match to TRBD2. The CDR3 length is 13 residues. The germline V gene has CDR1 SGHRS and CDR2 YFSETQ. V shed 7 bases and J 4 bases; nucleotides not matched to a gene: 8.

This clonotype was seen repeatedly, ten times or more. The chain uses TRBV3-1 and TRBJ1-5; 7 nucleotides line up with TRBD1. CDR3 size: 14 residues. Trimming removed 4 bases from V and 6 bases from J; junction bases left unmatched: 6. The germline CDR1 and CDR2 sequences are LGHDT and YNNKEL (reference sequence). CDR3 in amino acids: CASSRGTDGQPQHF. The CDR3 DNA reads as TGTGCCAGCAGCCGTGGGACAGACGGTCAGCCCCAGCATTTT.

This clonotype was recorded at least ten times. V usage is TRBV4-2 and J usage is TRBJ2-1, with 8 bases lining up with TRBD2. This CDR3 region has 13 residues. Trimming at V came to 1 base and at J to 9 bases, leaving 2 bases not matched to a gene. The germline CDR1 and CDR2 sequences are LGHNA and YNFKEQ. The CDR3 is CASSQAGGGEQFF. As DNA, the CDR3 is TGTGCCAGCAGCCAAGCGGGAGGGGGTGAGCAGTTCTTC.

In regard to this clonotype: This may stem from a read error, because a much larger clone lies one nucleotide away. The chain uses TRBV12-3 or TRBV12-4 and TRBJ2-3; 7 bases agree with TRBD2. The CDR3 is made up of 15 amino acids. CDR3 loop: CASSFRAGSTDTPYF. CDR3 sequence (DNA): TGTGCCAGCAGTTTCCGAGCGGGGAGCACAGATACGCCGTATTTT.

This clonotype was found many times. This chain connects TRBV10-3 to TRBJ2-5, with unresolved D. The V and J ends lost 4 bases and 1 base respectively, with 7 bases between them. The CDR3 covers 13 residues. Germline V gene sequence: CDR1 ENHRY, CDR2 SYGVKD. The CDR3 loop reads CAISVSSQETQYF. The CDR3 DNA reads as TGTGCCATCAGTGTGAGCTCCCAAGAGACCCAGTACTTC.

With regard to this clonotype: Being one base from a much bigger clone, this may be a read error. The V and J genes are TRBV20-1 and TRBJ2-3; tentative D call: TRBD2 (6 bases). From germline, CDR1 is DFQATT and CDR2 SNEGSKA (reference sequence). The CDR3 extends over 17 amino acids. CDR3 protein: CCARRGARGTSTDTQYF. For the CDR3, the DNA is TGCTGTGCTAGACGAGGAGCGCGCGGGACTAGCACAGATACGCAGTATTTT.

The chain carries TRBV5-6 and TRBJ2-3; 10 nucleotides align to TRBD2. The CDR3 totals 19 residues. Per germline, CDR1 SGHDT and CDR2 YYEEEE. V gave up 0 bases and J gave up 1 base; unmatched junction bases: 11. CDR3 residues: CASSLAASGSLWGTDTQYF. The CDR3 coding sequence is TGTGCCAGCAGCTTGGCGGCTAGCGGGAGTCTGTGGGGCACAGATACGCAGTATTTT.

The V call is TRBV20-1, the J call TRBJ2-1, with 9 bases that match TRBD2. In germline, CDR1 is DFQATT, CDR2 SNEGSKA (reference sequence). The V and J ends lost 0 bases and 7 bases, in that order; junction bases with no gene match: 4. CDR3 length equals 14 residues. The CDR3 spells CSARDAGGRNEQFF. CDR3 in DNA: TGCAGTGCTAGAGATGCGGGAGGGCGGAATGAGCAGTTCTTC.

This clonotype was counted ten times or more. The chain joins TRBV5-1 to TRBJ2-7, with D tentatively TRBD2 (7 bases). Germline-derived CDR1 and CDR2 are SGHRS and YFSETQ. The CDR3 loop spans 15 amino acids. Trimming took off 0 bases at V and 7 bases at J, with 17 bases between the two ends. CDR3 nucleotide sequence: TGCGCCAGCAGCTTGGAACCTAGCGGAGGGGGTGAGCAGTACTTC. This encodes CASSLEPSGGGEQYF. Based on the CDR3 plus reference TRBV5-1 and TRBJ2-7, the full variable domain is KAGVTQTPRYLIKTRGQQVTLSCSPISGHRSVSWYQQTPGQGLQFLFEYFSETQRNKGNFPGRFSGRQFSNSRSEMNVSTLELGDSALYLCASSLEPSGGGEQYFGPGTRLTVT.

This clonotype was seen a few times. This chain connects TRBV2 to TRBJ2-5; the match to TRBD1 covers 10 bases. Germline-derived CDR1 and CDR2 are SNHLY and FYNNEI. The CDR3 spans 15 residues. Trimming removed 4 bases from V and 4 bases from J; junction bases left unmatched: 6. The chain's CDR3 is CASSAGRTGGETQYF. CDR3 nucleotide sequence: TGTGCCAGCAGTGCGGGAAGGACAGGGGGAGAGACCCAGTACTTC.

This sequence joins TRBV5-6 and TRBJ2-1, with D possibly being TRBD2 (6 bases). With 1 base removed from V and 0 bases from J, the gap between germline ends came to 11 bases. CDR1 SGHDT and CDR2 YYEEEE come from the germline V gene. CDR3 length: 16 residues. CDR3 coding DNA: TGTGCCAGCAGCTTGTCGGCGGGAATCTCCTACAATGAGCAGTTCTTC. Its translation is CASSLSAGISYNEQFF.

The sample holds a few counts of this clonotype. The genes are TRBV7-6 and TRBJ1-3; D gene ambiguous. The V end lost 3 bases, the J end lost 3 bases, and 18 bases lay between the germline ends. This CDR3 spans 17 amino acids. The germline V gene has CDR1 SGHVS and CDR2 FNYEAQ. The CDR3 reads CASSLGPAASVGNTIYF. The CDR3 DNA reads TGTGCCAGCAGCTTGGGCCCGGCAGCTTCTGTTGGAAACACCATATATTTT.